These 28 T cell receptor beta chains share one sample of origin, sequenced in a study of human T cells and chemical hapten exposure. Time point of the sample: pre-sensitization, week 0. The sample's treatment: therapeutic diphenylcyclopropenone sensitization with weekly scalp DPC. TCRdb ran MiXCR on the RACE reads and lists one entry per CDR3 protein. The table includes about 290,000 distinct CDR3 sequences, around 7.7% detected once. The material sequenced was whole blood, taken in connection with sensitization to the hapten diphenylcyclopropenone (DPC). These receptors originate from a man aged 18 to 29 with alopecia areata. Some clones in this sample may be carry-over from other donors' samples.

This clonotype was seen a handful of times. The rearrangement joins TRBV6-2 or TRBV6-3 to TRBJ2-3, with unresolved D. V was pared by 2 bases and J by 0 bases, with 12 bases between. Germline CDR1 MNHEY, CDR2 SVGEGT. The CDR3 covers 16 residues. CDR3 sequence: CASSYGLVISTDTQYF. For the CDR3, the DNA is TGTGCCAGCAGTTACGGTCTAGTGATTAGCACAGATACGCAGTATTTT.

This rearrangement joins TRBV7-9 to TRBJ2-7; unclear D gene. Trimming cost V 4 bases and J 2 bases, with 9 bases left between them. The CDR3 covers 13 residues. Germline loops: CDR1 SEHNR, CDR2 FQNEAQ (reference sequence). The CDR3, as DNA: TGTGCCAGCAGCTCCCGACTGGCCTACGAGCAGTACTTC. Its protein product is CASSSRLAYEQYF.

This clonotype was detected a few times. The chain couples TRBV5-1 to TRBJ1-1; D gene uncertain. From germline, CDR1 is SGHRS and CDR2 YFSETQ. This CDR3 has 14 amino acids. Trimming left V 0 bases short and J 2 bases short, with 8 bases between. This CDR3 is CASSLETVNTEAFF. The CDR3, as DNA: TGCGCCAGCAGCTTGGAAACAGTAAACACTGAAGCTTTCTTT. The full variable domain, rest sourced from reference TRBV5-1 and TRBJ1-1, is KAGVTQTPRYLIKTRGQQVTLSCSPISGHRSVSWYQQTPGQGLQFLFEYFSETQRNKGNFPGRFSGRQFSNSRSEMNVSTLELGDSALYLCASSLETVNTEAFFGQGTRLTVV.

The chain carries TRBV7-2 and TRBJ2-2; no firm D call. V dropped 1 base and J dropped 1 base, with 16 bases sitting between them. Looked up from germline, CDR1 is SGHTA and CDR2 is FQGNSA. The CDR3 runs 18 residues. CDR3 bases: TGTGCCAGCAGCTTAGTGGCCGTCGCCTCCGGGAACACCGGGGAGCTGTTTTTT. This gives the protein CASSLVAVASGNTGELFF.

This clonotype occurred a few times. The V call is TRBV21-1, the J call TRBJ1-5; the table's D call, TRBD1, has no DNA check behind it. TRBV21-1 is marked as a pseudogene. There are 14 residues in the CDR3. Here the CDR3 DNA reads TGTGCCAGCAGCATTCGGGGGGCAGGACAGCCCCAGCATTTT. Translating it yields CASSIRGAGQPQHF.

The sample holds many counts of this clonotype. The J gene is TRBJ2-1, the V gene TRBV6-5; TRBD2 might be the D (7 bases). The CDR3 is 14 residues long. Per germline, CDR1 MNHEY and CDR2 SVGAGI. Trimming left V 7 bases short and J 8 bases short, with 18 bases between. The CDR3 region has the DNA TGTGCCAGCATCCCCGAGGGGGGGAGCGATGAGCAGTTCTTC. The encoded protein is CASIPEGGSDEQFF.

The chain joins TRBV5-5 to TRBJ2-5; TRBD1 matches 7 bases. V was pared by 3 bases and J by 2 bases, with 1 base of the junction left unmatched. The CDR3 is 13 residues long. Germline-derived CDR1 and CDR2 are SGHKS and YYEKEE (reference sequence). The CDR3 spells CASSWDRQETQYF. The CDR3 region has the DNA TGTGCCAGCAGCTGGGACAGACAAGAGACCCAGTACTTC.

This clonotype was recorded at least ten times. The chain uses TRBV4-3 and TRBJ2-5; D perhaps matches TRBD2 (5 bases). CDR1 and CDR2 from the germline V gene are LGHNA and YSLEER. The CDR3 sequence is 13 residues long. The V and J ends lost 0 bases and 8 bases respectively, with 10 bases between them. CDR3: CASSQEPPGTQYF. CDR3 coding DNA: TGCGCCAGCAGCCAAGAGCCTCCGGGAACCCAGTACTTC.

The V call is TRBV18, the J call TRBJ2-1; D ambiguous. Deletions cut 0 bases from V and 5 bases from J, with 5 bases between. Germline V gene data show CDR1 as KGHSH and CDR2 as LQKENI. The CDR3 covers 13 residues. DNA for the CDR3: TGTGCCAGCTCACCACCGGAGAACAATGAGCAGTTCTTC. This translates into CASSPPENNEQFF.

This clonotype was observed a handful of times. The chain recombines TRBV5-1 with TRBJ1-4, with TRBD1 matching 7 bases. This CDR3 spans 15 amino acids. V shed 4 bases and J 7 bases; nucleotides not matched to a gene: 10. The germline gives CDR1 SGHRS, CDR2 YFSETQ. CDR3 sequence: CASSATTGAGEKLFF. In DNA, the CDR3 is TGCGCCAGCAGCGCGACAACAGGGGCGGGTGAAAAACTGTTTTTT.

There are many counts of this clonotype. Here the CDR3 DNA reads TGCGCCAGCAGCCTGGGACTGGATTCCACAGATACGCAGTATTTT. It translates to CASSLGLDSTDTQYF. This rearrangement joins TRBV5-1 to TRBJ2-3; tentatively, D is TRBD2 (6 bases). Germline assignment: CDR1 SGHRS and CDR2 YFSETQ. Trimming removed 4 bases from V and 2 bases from J, with 14 bases in between. This CDR3 contains 15 residues. Full variable domain (outside the CDR3, taken from reference TRBV5-1 and TRBJ2-3): KAGVTQTPRYLIKTRGQQVTLSCSPISGHRSVSWYQQTPGQGLQFLFEYFSETQRNKGNFPGRFSGRQFSNSRSEMNVSTLELGDSALYLCASSLGLDSTDTQYFGPGTRLTVL.

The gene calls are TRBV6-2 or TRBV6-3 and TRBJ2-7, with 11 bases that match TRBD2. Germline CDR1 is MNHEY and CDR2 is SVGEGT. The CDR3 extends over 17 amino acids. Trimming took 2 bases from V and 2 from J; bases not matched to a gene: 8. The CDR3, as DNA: TGTGCCAGCAGTTACAGCATGGGACTAGCGGACCCCTACGAGCAGTACGTC. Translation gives CASSYSMGLADPYEQYV.

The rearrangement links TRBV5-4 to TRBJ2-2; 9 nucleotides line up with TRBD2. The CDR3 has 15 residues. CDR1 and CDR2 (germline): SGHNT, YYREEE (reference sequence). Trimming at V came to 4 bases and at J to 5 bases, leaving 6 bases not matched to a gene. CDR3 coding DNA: TGTGCCAGCAGCCCGGGACTAGCTCAAACCGGGGAGCTGTTTTTT. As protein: CASSPGLAQTGELFF.

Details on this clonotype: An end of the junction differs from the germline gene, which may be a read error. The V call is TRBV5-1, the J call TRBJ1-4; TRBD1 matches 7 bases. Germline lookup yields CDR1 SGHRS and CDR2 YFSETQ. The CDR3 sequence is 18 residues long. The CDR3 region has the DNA TGCGCCAGCAGCCCATCGACAGGGTTATGGGCAACTAATGAAAAACTATTTTTT. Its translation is CASSPSTGLWATNEKLFF.

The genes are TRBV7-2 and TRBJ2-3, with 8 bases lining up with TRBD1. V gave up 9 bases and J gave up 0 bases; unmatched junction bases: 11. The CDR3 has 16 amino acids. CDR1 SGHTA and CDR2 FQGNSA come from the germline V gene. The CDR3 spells CASRGGTGPSTDTQYF. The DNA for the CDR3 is TGTGCCAGTAGAGGAGGGACAGGACCTAGCACAGATACGCAGTATTTT. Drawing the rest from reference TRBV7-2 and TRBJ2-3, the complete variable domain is GAGVSQSPSNKVTEKGKDVELRCDPISGHTALYWYRQSLGQGLEFLIYFQGNSAPDKSGLPSDRFSAERTGGSVSTLTIQRTQQEDSAVYLCASRGGTGPSTDTQYFGPGTRLTVL.

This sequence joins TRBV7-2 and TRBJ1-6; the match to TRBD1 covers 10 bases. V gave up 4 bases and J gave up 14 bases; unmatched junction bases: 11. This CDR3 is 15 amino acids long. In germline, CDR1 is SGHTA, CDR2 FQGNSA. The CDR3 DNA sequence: TGTGCCAGCAGCTGGGGACAGGGGCCCTTTGTAACCCTCCACTTT. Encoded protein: CASSWGQGPFVTLHF. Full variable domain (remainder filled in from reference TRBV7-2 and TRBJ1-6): GAGVSQSPSNKVTEKGKDVELRCDPISGHTALYWYRQSLGQGLEFLIYFQGNSAPDKSGLPSDRFSAERTGGSVSTLTIQRTQQEDSAVYLCASSWGQGPFVTLHFGNGTRLTVT.

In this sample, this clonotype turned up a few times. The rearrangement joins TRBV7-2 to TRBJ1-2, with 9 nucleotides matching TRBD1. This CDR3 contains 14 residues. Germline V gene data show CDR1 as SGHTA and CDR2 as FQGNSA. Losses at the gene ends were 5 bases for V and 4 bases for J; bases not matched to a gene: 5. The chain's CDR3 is CASSRDRDFYGYTF. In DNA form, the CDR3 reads TGTGCCAGCAGCCGGGACAGGGACTTCTATGGCTACACCTTC.

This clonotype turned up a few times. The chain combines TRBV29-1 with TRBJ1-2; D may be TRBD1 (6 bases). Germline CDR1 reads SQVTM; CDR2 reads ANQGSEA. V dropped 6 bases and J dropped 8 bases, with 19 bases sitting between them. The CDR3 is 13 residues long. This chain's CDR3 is CSVAKSGGQGYTF. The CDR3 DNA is TGCAGCGTCGCGAAAAGCGGGGGACAAGGCTACACCTTC. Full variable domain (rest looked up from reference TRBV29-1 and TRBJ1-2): SAVISQKPSRDICQRGTSLTIQCQVDSQVTMMFWYRQQPGQSLTLIATANQGSEATYESGFVIDKFPISRPNLTFSTLTVSNMSPEDSSIYLCSVAKSGGQGYTFGSGTRLTVV.

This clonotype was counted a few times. The CDR3 DNA reads TGCAGTGCTAGACGACAGGGCGAAGCTTTCTTT. This codes for CSARRQGEAFF. This chain uses TRBV20-1 with TRBJ1-1; 7 bases agree with TRBD1. This CDR3 region has 11 residues. J lost 8 bases, V lost 2 bases, and 2 bases had no gene match. CDR1 and CDR2 from the germline V gene are DFQATT and SNEGSKA (reference sequence).

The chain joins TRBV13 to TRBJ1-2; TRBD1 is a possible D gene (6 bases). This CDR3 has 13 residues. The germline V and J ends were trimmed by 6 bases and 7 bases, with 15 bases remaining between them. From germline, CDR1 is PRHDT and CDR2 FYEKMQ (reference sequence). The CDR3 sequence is CASRTGGHPGYTF. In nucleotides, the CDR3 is TGTGCCAGCAGAACCGGGGGGCATCCTGGCTACACCTTC.

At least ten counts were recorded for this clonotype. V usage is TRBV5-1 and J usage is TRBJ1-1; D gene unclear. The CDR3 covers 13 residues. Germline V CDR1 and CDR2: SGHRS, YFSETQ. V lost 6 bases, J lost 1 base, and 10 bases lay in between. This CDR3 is CASTGTQNTEAFF. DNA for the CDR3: TGCGCCAGCACAGGCACGCAGAACACTGAAGCTTTCTTT.

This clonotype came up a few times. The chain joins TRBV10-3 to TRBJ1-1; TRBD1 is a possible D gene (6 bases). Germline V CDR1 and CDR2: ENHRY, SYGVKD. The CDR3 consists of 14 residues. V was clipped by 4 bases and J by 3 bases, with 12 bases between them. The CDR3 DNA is TGTGCCATCAGTGCCTCGGCAGGGGACACTGAAGCTTTCTTT. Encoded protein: CAISASAGDTEAFF.

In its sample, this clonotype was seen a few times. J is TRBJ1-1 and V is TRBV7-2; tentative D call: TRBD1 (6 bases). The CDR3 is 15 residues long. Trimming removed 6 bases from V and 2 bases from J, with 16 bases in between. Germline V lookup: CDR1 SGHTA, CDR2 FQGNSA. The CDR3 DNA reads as TGTGCCAGCAGTTCAGTGGGGGCCAGAAACACTGAAGCTTTCTTT. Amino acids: CASSSVGARNTEAFF.

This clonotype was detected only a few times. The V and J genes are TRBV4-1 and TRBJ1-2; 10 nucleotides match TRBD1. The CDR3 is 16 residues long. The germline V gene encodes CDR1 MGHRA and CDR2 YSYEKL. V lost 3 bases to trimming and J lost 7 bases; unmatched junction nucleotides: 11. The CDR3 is CASSQVPDRGISGYTF. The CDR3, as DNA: TGCGCCAGCAGCCAGGTGCCGGACAGGGGGATATCTGGCTACACCTTC.

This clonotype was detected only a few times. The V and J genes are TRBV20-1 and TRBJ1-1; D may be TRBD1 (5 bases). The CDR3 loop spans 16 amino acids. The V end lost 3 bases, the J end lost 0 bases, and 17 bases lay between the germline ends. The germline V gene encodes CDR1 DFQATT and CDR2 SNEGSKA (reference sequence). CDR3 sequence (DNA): TGCAGTGCTAGTTTGCGCTTGGGACTGGTGAACACTGAAGCTTTCTTT. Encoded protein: CSASLRLGLVNTEAFF.

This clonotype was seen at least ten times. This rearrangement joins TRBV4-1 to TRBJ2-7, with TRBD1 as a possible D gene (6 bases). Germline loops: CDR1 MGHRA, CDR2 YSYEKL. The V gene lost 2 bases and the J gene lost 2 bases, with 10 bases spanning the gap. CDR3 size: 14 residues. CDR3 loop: CASSQSAGAYEQYF. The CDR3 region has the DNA TGCGCCAGCAGCCAATCTGCAGGGGCCTACGAGCAGTACTTC.

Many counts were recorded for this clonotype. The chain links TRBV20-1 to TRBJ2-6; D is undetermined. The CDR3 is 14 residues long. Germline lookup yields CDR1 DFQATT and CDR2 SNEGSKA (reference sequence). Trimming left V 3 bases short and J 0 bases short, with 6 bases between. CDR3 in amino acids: CSASKGSGANVLTF. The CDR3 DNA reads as TGCAGTGCTAGCAAGGGCTCTGGGGCCAACGTCCTGACTTTC.

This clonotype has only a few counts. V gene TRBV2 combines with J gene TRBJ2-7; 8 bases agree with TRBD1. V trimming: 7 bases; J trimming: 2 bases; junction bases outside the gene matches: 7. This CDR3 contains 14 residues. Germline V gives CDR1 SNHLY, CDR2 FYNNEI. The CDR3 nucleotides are TGTGCCAGCAAGTCAGGGGGCGCTGCCTACGAGCAGTACTTC. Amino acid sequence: CASKSGGAAYEQYF.